One and the same sample provided the 11 T cell receptor beta chains below, sequenced in a study of shared clonotypes between healthy human individuals. The repertoire was sequenced with immunoSEQ multiplex PCR; TCRdb's copy has only in-frame clones and lacks some. The sample lists about 1.1 million clones, roughly 77% occurring once. Sample: memory CD4+ T cells from PBMCs. Subset reported: CD45RA-negative fraction. These receptor sequences come from a man between 18 and 29 years old in good health. Some clones in this sample may be carry-over from other donors' samples.

The V and J genes are TRBV10-3 and TRBJ1-3; TRBD1 matches at 7 bases. V lost 4 bases, J lost 8 bases, and 8 bases stayed unmatched. CDR3 size: 14 residues. Germline assignment: CDR1 ENHRY and CDR2 SYGVKD. CDR3 region: CAISVGTAIDTIYF. The CDR3 DNA is TGTGCCATCAGTGTAGGGACAGCGATTGACACCATATATTTT.

CDR3 protein: CASSSGSSGYTF. CDR3 sequence (DNA): TGCGCCAGCAGCTCAGGGTCTTCTGGCTACACCTTC. V is TRBV5-1 and J is TRBJ1-2, with D possibly TRBD1 on 5 matching bases. V dropped 3 bases and J dropped 7 bases, with 10 bases sitting between them. CDR1 is SGHRS and CDR2 is YFSETQ in the germline V gene. There are 12 residues in the CDR3.

About this clone: The junction departs from the called germline gene at one end, perhaps through a read error. The chain joins TRBV7-7 to TRBJ2-7; no clear D. This CDR3 contains 13 residues. Germline CDR1 reads SSHAT; CDR2 reads FNYEAQ (reference sequence). The CDR3 is CTSSPATTYEQYF. The CDR3 nucleotides read TGTACCAGCAGCCCAGCTACGACCTACGAGCAGTACTTC.

The V and J genes are TRBV4-1 and TRBJ2-2, with 8 bases aligning to TRBD2. The CDR3 loop spans 16 amino acids. Germline CDR1 MGHRA, CDR2 YSYEKL. Losses at the gene ends were 4 bases for V and 0 bases for J; bases not matched to a gene: 4. The CDR3 sequence: CASSLRAGANTGELFF. The CDR3 coding sequence is TGCGCCAGCAGCCTAAGAGCGGGAGCGAACACCGGGGAGCTGTTTTTT.

V gene TRBV15 combines with J gene TRBJ1-5; tentatively, D is TRBD1 (5 bases). Germline CDR1 LNHNV, CDR2 YYDKDF (reference sequence). V gave up 0 bases and J gave up 7 bases, with 16 bases separating them. CDR3 length equals 16 residues. DNA of the CDR3: TGTGCCACCAGCAGAGAATCAGACAGTGGGAGGCAGCCCCAGCATTTT. Translation: CATSRESDSGRQPQHF.

CDR3 sequence: CASSPNTKNTEAFF. The CDR3 nucleotides read TGTGCCAGCTCGCCTAATACTAAGAACACTGAAGCTTTCTTT. The chain is built from TRBV18 and TRBJ1-1; D is undetermined. The germline gives CDR1 KGHSH, CDR2 LQKENI. The V end lost 6 bases, the J end lost 1 base, and 12 bases lay between the germline ends. This CDR3 spans 14 amino acids.

Only a few counts were recorded for this clone. The J gene is TRBJ2-7, the V gene TRBV5-1; unclear D gene. Germline values: CDR1 SGHRS, CDR2 YFSETQ. This CDR3 has 14 amino acids. The germline V and J ends were trimmed by 2 bases and 0 bases, with 9 bases remaining between them. In DNA, the CDR3 is TGCGCCAGCAGCTTATGGGTGAGCTCCTACGAGCAGTACTTC. The encoded protein is CASSLWVSSYEQYF.

The CDR3 DNA reads TGTGCCAGCAGTTGGACAGGTACGTCTTACAATGAGCAGTTCTTC. It specifies CASSWTGTSYNEQFF. The chain uses TRBV28 and TRBJ2-1; 7 bases align to TRBD1. The ends lost 4 bases at V and 4 bases at J; junction bases unmatched: 7. This CDR3 contains 15 residues. Germline-derived CDR1 and CDR2 are MDHEN and SYDVKM.

This chain uses TRBV2 with TRBJ2-1; tentatively, D is TRBD1 or TRBD2 (5 bases each). CDR1 is SNHLY, CDR2 FYNNEI, per germline. Trimming removed 4 bases from V and 0 bases from J, with 13 bases in between. CDR3 length: 16 residues. The CDR3 coding sequence is TGTGCCAGCAGTGCCACAACAGGAGGCTCCTACAATGAGCAGTTCTTC. Protein product: CASSATTGGSYNEQFF.

The rearrangement uses TRBV9 and TRBJ2-5; maybe TRBD2 (6 bases). The V gene's germline CDR1 is SGDLS and CDR2 YYNGEE. Deletions cut 2 bases from V and 0 bases from J, with 17 bases between. The length of the CDR3 is 17 residues. The DNA of the CDR3 is TGTGCCAGCAGCGTGGGAGCGGGCAGACAGTACCAAGAGACCCAGTACTTC. This sequence encodes CASSVGAGRQYQETQYF.

The chain combines TRBV6-1 with TRBJ2-3; a possible D gene is TRBD2 (7 bases). V was shortened by 4 bases and J by 6 bases, with 26 bases between the two germline ends. The germline V gene encodes CDR1 MNHNS and CDR2 SASEGT. This CDR3 contains 18 residues. CDR3 loop: CASSVGGGALVVPDTQYF. CDR3 sequence (DNA): TGTGCCAGCAGTGTTGGTGGGGGGGCATTGGTAGTCCCGGATACGCAGTATTTT.